The present entry profiles one TCR beta chain with its context. The entry originates in a study of shared clonotypes between healthy human individuals. Germline assignment: CDR1 MGHRA and CDR2 YSYEKL. There are 15 residues in the CDR3. V was trimmed by 3 bases and J by 3 bases, leaving 12 bases between them. Measured with immunoSEQ multiplex PCR; TCRdb has only the in-frame clones, and not every one. The sample records about 510,000 clones, almost 97% being singletons. This receptor was identified in a woman aged 25-40 years in good health. V is TRBV4-1 and J is TRBJ1-5; D possibly corresponds to TRBD1 (6 bases). The sample was naive CD4+ T cells sorted from blood. Specified subset: CD45RA+ positively selected. CDR3 in DNA: TGCGCCAGCAGCCACCATGCAGGGGTCAATCAGCCCCAGCATTTT. Its protein product is CASSHHAGVNQPQHF.